This TCR beta chain was captured by sequencing in a study of CD8 T cells in Susac syndrome. The CDR3 is made up of 15 amino acids. Per germline, CDR1 LGHDT and CDR2 YNNKEL (reference sequence). The ends were cut back, 0 bases at V and 7 bases at J, with 15 bases in the middle. With random hexamers, reverse transcription was performed on roughly 0.45 to 1 ug of RNA. An immunoSEQ multiplex PCR generated amplified TCR beta CDR3 products spanning 54 Vbeta and 13 Jbeta. Each CDR3 protein is one row after TCRdb ran MiXCR on the immunoSEQ multiplex PCR reads. This sample yields just over 150,000 distinct CDR3 sequences, of which about 95% are seen a single time; 0.16% belongs to the top ten.

Input material: CD4+ T cells from PBMCs. This clonotype originated in a human donor with Susac syndrome. V and J are TRBV3-1 and TRBJ1-2; a weak D match, TRBD1 (6 bases). As DNA, the CDR3 is TGTGCCAGCAGCCAAGATCCTTCAGGGGAGGGTGGCTACACCTTC. It yields the protein CASSQDPSGEGGYTF.